A selection of T cell receptor beta chains follows, all from one sample in a study of control samples from healthy donors and cancer patients. The repertoire was sequenced with immunoSEQ multiplex PCR; TCRdb's copy has only in-frame clones and lacks some. Reported are about 200,000 clones; the ten largest clones contain less than 2.5%. Sample: blood. The receptors were gathered from a woman aged 30 to 39 in good health. The CDR3 runs from the conserved cysteine through the conserved F or W. The order of the fields is CDR3 DNA, CDR3 protein, D gene, J gene, V gene. D genes are given only for firm matches.

TGCAGCGTTGCGGGGGGGCTGCTAAATGAGCAGTTCTTC CSVAGGLLNEQFF TRBD2 TRBJ2-1 TRBV29-1
TGTGCCAGCTTTTCCTACCTTCGGGTAACTGAAGCTTTCTTT CASFSYLRVTEAFF - TRBJ1-1 TRBV6-5
TGTGCCAGCTCACCAGGCTTGAACGAGCAGTACTTC CASSPGLNEQYF - TRBJ2-7 TRBV18
TGCGCCAGCAGCACAGGACAGGCGCTGCTATACGAGCAGTACTTC CASSTGQALLYEQYF TRBD1 TRBJ2-7 TRBV5-1
TGTGCTAGTGGTTTTGGCAGGTTGGACACTGAAGCTTTCTTT CASGFGRLDTEAFF - TRBJ1-1 TRBV12-5
TGTGCCAGCAGCCGGGGGAATCAGCCCCAGCATTTT CASSRGNQPQHF - TRBJ1-5 TRBV3-1/TRBV3-2
TGTGCCAGCTCATCGCAGGGGGGGGCCTACGAGCAGTACTTC CASSSQGGAYEQYF - TRBJ2-7 TRBV18
TGTGCCAGCAGAGCGGGAGCGGGGACTGAAGCTTTCTTT CASRAGAGTEAFF - TRBJ1-1 TRBV7-9
TGTGCCAGCAGCTTAGGGGGGGCAAACACTGAAGCTTTCTTT CASSLGGANTEAFF - TRBJ1-1 TRBV7-9
TGTGCCAGCAGCTTAACCGGGGGGGTAGGCTACGAGCAGTACTTC CASSLTGGVGYEQYF TRBD2 TRBJ2-7 TRBV7-2
TGTGCCAGCAGCTTAGATCTGTCAGGGTTGGAAGCTTTCTTT CASSLDLSGLEAFF - TRBJ1-1 TRBV11-2
TGTGCCAGCAGCCATGGCCTAGCGGGGGGCCCTAGCACAGATACGCAGTATTTT CASSHGLAGGPSTDTQYF TRBD2 TRBJ2-3 TRBV4-2
TGTGCCAGCAAACCCGGGACAGGGGGCTACGAGCAGTACTTC CASKPGTGGYEQYF TRBD1 TRBJ2-7 TRBV6-5
TGTGCCAGCAGAGGGCAGCCGTACTCCTATAATTCACCCCTCCACTTT CASRGQPYSYNSPLHF - TRBJ1-6 TRBV28
TGTGCCAGTAGTAAAGGGAAGGGCCTCGACAGGGCCACTGAGCAGTTCTTC CASSKGKGLDRATEQFF TRBD1 TRBJ2-1 TRBV19
TGTGCCAGCAGGGACAGGTCATATGGCTACACCTTC CASRDRSYGYTF TRBD1 TRBJ1-2 TRBV12-3/TRBV12-4
TGTGCCAGCAGTTACATCGGGGATCGACAGAATGGCTACACCTTC CASSYIGDRQNGYTF - TRBJ1-2 TRBV6-5
TGTGCCAGCAGCTTAAAAAACTGGGACAGGGGGAACTCCTACGAGCAGTACTTC CASSLKNWDRGNSYEQYF TRBD1 TRBJ2-7 TRBV7-3
TGTGCCAGCAGCCCGACAGGAGAACCCTACAATGAGCAGTTCTTC CASSPTGEPYNEQFF - TRBJ2-1 TRBV5-5
TGCGCCAGCAGCACCCGGGTCGAACAGCCCCAGCATTTT CASSTRVEQPQHF - TRBJ1-5 TRBV4-1
TGTGCCAGCGCCCCGACGGATCGTTACTTCTACGAGCAGTACTTC CASAPTDRYFYEQYF - TRBJ2-7 TRBV19
TGTGCCACCAGCACCCCGTACGGGGGGCGCAACACAGATACGCAGTATTTT CATSTPYGGRNTDTQYF - TRBJ2-3 TRBV15
TGCGCCAGCAGCACCGCGGGTAACTATGGCTACACCTTC CASSTAGNYGYTF - TRBJ1-2 TRBV5-1
TGTGCCAGCAGCCATCTCGGAAACACCATATATTTT CASSHLGNTIYF - TRBJ1-3 TRBV7-8
TGTGCCAGCAGTGGGACGGGGGGGGCTGCAGATACGCAGTATTTT CASSGTGGAADTQYF TRBD2 TRBJ2-3 TRBV25-1
TGTGCCACCAGCAGAGATCGGGGAGAAACCTACGAGCAGTACTTC CATSRDRGETYEQYF - TRBJ2-7 TRBV15
TGTGCCAGCAGTCCCCTCGGACAGGGGGCGAAGAATCGAGAAAAACTGTTTTTT CASSPLGQGAKNREKLFF TRBD1 TRBJ1-4 TRBV27
TGCGCCAGCAGCTTGGGGGGGAACACTGAAGCTTTCTTT CASSLGGNTEAFF - TRBJ1-1 TRBV5-1
TGTGCCAGCAGTTTGAGATTAGGGGGCGGCACTGAAGCTTTCTTT CASSLRLGGGTEAFF TRBD1 TRBJ1-1 TRBV28
TGTGCCAGCAGTTACGGTTCGAGCACTGAAGCTTTCTTT CASSYGSSTEAFF - TRBJ1-1 TRBV6-5
TGTGCCAGCAGCGAACATAGCGGGGGGCCCCCCGGGACCCAGTACTTC CASSEHSGGPPGTQYF TRBD2 TRBJ2-5 TRBV3-1/TRBV3-2
TGTGCCAGCAGCTCTGACAGGAAAGAGACCCAGTACTTC CASSSDRKETQYF - TRBJ2-5 TRBV11-2
TGTGCCAGCTCCAACTATGGCTACACCTTC CASSNYGYTF - TRBJ1-2 TRBV18
TGTGCCAGCAGCCAAGAGGGCGGGGATTACGAGCAGTACTTC CASSQEGGDYEQYF - TRBJ2-7 TRBV3-1/TRBV3-2
TGTGCCAGCAGTCGTCATAATGAGCAGTTCTTC CASSRHNEQFF - TRBJ2-1 TRBV28
TGTGCCAGCGTCGAGGGACTAGCGGGGGGGAGCTCCTACAATGAGCAGTTCTTC CASVEGLAGGSSYNEQFF TRBD2 TRBJ2-1 TRBV2
TGTGCCAGCATGGACAGGGGCCTTTACGAGCAGTACTTC CASMDRGLYEQYF TRBD1 TRBJ2-7 TRBV2
TGTGCCAGCAGTTATGGTATACTCTATGGCTACACCTTC CASSYGILYGYTF - TRBJ1-2 TRBV6-6
TGTGCCAGCAGCTTAGGGGGGCAGGGCAGAGGCACTGAAGCTTTCTTT CASSLGGQGRGTEAFF - TRBJ1-1 TRBV7-8
TGTGCCAGCAGTTTTCAGCAGGGGGCCGATCAGCCCCAGCATTTT CASSFQQGADQPQHF TRBD1 TRBJ1-5 TRBV7-2